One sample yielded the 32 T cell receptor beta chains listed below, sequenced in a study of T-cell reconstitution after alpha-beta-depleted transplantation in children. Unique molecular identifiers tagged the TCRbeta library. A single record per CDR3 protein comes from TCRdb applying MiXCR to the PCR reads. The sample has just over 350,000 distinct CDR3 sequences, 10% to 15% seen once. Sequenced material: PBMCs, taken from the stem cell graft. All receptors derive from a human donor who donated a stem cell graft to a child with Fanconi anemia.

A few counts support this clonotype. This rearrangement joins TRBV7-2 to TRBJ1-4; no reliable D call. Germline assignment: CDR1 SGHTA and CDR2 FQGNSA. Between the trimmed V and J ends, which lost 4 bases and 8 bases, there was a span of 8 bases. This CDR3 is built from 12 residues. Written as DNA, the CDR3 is TGTGCCAGCAGCTCTAACGTAGAAAAACTGTTTTTT. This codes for CASSSNVEKLFF.

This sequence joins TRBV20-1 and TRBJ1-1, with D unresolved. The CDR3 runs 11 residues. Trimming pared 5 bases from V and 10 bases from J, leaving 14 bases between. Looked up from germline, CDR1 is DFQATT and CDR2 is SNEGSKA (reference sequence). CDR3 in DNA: TGCAGTGCTTCCTACAGCCTGGGAGCTTTCTTT. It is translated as CSASYSLGAFF.

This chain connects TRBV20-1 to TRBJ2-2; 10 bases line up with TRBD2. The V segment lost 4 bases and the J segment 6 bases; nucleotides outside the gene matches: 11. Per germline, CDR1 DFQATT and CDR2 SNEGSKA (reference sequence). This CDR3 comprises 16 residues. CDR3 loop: CSAIFGGLALSGELFF. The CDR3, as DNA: TGCAGTGCTATTTTCGGGGGACTAGCGCTTTCCGGGGAGCTGTTTTTT.

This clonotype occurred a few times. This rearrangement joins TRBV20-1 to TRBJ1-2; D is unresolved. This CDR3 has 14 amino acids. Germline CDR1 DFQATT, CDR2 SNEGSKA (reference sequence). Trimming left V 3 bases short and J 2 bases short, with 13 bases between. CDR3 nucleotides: TGCAGTGCTAGCGGAGAAACAGTAAACTATGGCTACACCTTC. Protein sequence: CSASGETVNYGYTF.

Here the CDR3 reads CSASGADTQYF. CDR3 DNA sequence: TGCAGTGCTTCCGGGGCAGATACGCAGTATTTT. The V and J genes are TRBV20-1 and TRBJ2-3; D perhaps matches TRBD2 (5 bases). Germline values: CDR1 DFQATT, CDR2 SNEGSKA (reference sequence). Trimming shortened V by 5 bases and J by 4 bases, and 7 bases separated the two germline ends. The CDR3 totals 11 residues.

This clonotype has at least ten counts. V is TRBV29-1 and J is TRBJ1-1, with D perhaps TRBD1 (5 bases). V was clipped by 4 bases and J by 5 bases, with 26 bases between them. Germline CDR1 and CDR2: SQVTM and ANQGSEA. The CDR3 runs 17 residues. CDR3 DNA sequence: TGCAGCGTTGCGGGCCGGCAGGGCTTTAACGTTAGGACTGAAGCTTTCTTT. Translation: CSVAGRQGFNVRTEAFF.

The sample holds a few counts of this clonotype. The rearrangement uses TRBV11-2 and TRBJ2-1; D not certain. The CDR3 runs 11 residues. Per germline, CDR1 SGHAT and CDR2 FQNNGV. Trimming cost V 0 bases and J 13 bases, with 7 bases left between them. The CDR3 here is CASSLEVLQFF. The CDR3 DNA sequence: TGTGCCAGCAGCTTAGAAGTCCTCCAGTTCTTC.

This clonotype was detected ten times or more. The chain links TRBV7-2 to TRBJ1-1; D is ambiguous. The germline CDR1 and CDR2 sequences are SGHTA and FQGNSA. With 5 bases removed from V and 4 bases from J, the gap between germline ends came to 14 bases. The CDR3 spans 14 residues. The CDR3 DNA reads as TGTGCCAGCAGCCCTGGGAGGTACGCCACTGAAGCTTTCTTT. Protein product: CASSPGRYATEAFF.

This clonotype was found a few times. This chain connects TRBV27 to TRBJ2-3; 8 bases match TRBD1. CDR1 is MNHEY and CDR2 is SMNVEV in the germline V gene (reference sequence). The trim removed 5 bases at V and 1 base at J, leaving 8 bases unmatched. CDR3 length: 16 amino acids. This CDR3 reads CASSKKQGEGTDTQYF. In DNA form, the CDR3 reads TGTGCCAGCAGTAAAAAACAGGGGGAGGGCACAGATACGCAGTATTTT.

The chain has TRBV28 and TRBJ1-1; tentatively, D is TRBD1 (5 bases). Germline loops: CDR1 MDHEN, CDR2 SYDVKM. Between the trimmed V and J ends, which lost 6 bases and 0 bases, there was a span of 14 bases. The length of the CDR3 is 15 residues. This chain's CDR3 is CASSSLGELNTEAFF. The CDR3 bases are TGTGCCAGCAGCTCCCTAGGGGAACTGAACACTGAAGCTTTCTTT.

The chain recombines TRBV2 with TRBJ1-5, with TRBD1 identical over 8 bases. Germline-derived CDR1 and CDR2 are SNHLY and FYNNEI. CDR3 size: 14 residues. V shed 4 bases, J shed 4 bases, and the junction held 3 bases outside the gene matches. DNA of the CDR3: TGTGCCAGCAGTGGGACAGGGCGGAATCAGCCCCAGCATTTT. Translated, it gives CASSGTGRNQPQHF.

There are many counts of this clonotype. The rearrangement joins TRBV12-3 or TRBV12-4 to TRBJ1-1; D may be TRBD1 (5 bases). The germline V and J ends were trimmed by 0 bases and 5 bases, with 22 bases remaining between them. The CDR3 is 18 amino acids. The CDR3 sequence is CASSLARTGNEVKTEAFF. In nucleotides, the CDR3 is TGTGCCAGCAGTTTAGCGCGTACAGGTAATGAAGTCAAGACTGAAGCTTTCTTT.

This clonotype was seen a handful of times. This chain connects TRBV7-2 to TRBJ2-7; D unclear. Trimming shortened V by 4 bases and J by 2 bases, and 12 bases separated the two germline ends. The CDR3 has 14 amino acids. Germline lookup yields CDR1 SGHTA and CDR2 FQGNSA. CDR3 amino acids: CASSSKSGPYEQYF. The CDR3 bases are TGTGCCAGCAGCTCGAAATCCGGCCCCTACGAGCAGTACTTC.

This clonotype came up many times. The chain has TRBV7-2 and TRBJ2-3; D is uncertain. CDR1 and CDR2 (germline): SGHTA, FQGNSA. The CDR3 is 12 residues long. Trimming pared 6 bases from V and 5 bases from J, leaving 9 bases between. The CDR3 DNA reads TGTGCCAGCAGTTTCTTAGGAGATACGCAGTATTTT. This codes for CASSFLGDTQYF.

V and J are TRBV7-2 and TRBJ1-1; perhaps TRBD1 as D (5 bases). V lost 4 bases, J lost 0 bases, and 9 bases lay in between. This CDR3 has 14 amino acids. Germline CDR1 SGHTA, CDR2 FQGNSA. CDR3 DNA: TGTGCCAGCAGCTGGGGACTTTTGAACACTGAAGCTTTCTTT. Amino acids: CASSWGLLNTEAFF.

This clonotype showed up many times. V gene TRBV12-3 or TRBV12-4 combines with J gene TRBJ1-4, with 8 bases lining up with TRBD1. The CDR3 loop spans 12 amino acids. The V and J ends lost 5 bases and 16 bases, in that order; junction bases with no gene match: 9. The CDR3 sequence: CASSPTGTGGFF. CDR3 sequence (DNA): TGTGCCAGCAGTCCAACCGGGACAGGAGGGTTTTTT.

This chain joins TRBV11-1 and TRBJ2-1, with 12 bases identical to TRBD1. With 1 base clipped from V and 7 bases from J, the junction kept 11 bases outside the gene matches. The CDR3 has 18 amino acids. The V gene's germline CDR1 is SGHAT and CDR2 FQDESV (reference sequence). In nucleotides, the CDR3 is TGTGCCAGCAGCTTAGGGGGGACAGGGGGCTTAGGGCGGAATGAGCAGTTCTTC. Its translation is CASSLGGTGGLGRNEQFF.

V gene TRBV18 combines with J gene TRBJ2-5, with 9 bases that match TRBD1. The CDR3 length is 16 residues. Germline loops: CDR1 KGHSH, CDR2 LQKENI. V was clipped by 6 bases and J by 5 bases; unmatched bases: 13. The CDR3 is CASSPGLTGGGETQYF. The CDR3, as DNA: TGTGCCAGCTCGCCTGGACTTACAGGGGGCGGCGAGACCCAGTACTTC.

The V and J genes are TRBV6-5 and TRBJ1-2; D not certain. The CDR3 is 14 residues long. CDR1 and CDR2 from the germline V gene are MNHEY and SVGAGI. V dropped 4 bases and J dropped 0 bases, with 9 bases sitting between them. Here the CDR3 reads CASSSIAANYGYTF. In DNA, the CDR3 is TGTGCCAGCAGTTCTATCGCGGCTAACTATGGCTACACCTTC.

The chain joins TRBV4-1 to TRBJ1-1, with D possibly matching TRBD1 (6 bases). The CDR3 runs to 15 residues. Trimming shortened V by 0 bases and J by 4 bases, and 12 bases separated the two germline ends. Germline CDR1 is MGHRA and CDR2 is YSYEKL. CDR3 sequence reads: CASSQEGRGGTEAFF. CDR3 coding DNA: TGCGCCAGCAGCCAAGAGGGCAGGGGCGGCACTGAAGCTTTCTTT.

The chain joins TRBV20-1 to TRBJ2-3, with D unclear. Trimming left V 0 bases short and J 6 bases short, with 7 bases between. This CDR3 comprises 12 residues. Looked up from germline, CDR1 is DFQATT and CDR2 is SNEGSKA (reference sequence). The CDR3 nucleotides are TGCAGTGCTAGAGAGAGAAGGGATACGCAGTATTTT. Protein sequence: CSARERRDTQYF.

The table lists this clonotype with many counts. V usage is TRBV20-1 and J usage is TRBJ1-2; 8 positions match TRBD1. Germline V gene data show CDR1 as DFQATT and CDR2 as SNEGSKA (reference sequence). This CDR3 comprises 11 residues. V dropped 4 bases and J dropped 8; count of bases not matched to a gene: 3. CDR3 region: CSANRGEGYTF. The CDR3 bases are TGCAGTGCTAACAGGGGGGAGGGCTACACCTTC.

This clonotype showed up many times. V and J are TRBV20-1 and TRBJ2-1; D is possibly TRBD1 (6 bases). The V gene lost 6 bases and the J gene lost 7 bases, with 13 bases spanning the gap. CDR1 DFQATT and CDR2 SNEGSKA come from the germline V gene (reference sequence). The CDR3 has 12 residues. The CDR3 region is CSAPQGWNEQFF. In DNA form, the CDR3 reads TGCAGTGCCCCGCAGGGGTGGAATGAGCAGTTCTTC.

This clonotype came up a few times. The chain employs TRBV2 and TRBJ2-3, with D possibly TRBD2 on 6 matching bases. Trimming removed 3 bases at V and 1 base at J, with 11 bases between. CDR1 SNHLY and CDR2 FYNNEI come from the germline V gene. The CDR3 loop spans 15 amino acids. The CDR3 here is CASSDGTPGTDTQYF. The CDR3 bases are TGTGCCAGCAGTGACGGGACTCCAGGCACAGATACGCAGTATTTT. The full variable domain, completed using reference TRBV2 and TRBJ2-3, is EPEVTQTPSHQVTQMGQEVILRCVPISNHLYFYWYRQILGQKVEFLVSFYNNEISEKSEIFDDQFSVERPDGSNFTLKIRSTKLEDSAMYFCASSDGTPGTDTQYFGPGTRLTVL.

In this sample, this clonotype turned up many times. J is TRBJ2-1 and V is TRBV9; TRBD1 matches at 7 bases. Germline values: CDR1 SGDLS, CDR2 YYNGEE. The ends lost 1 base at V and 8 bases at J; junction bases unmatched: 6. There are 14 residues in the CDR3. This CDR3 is CASSVRQGSDEQFF. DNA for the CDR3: TGTGCCAGCAGCGTACGACAGGGTAGCGATGAGCAGTTCTTC. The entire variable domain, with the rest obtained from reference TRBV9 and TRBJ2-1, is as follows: DSGVTQTPKHLITATGQRVTLRCSPRSGDLSVYWYQQSLDQGLQFLIQYYNGEERAKGNILERFSAQQFPDLHSELNLSSLELGDSALYFCASSVRQGSDEQFFGPGTRLTVL.

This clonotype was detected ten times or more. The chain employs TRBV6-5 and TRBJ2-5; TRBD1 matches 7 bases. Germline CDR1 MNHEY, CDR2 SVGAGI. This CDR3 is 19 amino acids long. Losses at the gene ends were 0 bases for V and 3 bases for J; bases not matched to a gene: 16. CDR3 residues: CASSYSSLLLDRVEETQYF. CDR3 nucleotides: TGTGCCAGCAGTTACTCCTCCCTCTTACTTGACAGGGTGGAAGAGACCCAGTACTTC.

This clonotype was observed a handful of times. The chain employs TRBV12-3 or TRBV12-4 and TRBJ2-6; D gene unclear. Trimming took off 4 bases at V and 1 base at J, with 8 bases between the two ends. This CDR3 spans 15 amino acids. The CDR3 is CASSSRTSGANVLTF. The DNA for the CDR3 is TGTGCCAGCAGTTCCCGAACGTCTGGGGCCAACGTCCTGACTTTC.

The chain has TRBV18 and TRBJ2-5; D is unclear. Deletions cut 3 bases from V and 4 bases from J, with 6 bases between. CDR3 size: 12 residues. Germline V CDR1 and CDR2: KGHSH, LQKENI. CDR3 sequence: CASSPSPETQYF. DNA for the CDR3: TGTGCCAGCTCACCTTCACCAGAGACCCAGTACTTC.

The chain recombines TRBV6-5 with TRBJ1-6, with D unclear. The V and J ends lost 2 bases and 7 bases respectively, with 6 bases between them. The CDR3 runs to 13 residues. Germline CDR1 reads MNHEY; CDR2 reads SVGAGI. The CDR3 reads CASSYDGNSPLHF. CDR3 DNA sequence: TGTGCCAGCAGTTACGACGGGAATTCACCCCTCCACTTT.

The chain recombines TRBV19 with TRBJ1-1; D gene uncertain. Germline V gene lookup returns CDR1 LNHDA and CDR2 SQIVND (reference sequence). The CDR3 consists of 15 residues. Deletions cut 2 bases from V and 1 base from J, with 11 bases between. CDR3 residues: CASSISTTTNTEAFF. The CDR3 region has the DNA TGTGCCAGTAGTATATCCACGACCACGAACACTGAAGCTTTCTTT.

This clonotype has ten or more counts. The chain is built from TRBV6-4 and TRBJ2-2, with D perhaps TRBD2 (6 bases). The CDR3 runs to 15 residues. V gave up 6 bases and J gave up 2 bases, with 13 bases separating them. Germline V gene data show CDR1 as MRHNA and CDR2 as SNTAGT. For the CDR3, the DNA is TGTGCCAGCAGCCCGGGGGAGGACAACACCGGGGAGCTGTTTTTT. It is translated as CASSPGEDNTGELFF.

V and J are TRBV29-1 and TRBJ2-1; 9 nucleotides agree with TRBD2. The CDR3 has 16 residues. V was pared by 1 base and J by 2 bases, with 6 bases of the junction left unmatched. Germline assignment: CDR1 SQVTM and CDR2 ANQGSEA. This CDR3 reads CSVEGDSGSPYNEQFF. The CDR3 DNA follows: TGCAGCGTTGAAGGGGATAGCGGGAGCCCCTACAATGAGCAGTTCTTC.